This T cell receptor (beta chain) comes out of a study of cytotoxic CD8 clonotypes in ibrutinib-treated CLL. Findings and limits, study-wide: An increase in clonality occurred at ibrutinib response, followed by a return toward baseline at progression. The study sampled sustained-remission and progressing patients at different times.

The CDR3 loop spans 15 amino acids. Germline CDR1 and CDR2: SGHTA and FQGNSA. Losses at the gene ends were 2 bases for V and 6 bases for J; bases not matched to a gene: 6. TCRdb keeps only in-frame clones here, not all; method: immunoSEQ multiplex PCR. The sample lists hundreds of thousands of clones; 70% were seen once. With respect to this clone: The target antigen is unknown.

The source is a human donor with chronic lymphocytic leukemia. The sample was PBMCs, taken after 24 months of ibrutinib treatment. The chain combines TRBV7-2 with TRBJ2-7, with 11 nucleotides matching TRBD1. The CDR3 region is CASSLRRDRGIEQYF. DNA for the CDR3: TGTGCCAGCAGCTTAAGACGGGACAGGGGGATCGAGCAGTACTTC.